The TCR beta chain described here comes from a study of Ad26.COV2.S vaccination and SARS-CoV-2 variants. Measured with immunoSEQ multiplex PCR; TCRdb has only the in-frame clones, and not every one. The sample consists of about 6,800 clones, about 83% of them appearing once. V gave up 2 bases and J gave up 4 bases, with 9 bases separating them. Germline V gene data show CDR1 as MDHEN and CDR2 as SYDVKM. The CDR3 is made up of 14 amino acids. This sequence was found in a human donor who had recovered from COVID-19. The genes are TRBV28 and TRBJ1-5; D is unresolved. The sample here was peripheral blood, taken after recovery from COVID-19. The CDR3 DNA reads TGTGCCAGCAGTTTAACGGCCTTTAATCAGCCCCAGCATTTT. It translates to CASSLTAFNQPQHF.